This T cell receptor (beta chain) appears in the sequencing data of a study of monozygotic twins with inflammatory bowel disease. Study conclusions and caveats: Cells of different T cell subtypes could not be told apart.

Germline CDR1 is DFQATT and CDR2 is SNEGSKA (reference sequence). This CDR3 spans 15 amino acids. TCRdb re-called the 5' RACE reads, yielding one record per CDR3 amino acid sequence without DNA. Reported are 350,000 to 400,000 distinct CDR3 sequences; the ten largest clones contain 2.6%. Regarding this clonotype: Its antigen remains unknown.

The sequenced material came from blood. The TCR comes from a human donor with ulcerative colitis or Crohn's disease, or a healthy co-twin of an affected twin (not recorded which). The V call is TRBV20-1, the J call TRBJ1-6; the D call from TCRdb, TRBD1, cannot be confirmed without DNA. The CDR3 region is CSARGGPHYNSPLHF.